Below are 14 T cell receptor beta chains sequenced from a single sample in a study of blood T cell repertoires in COVID-19. Sequenced by immunoSEQ multiplex PCR; TCRdb stores in-frame clones only, minus some. The data show approximately 29,000 clones, with roughly 90% seen just once and over 11% held by the top ten. The sequencing input was peripheral blood. These TCRs come from a human donor with active COVID-19. The donor label of this sample is uncertain.

The rearrangement joins TRBV5-4 to TRBJ2-4; maybe TRBD1 (6 bases). Trimming pared 3 bases from V and 13 bases from J, leaving 11 bases between. Germline CDR1 reads SGHNT; CDR2 reads YYREEE (reference sequence). This CDR3 is 11 amino acids long. DNA for the CDR3: TGTGCCAGCAGCTCGGTCGGACAGCAGTACTTC. Its translation is CASSSVGQQYF. The full variable domain, in which reference TRBV5-4 and TRBJ2-4 provide the parts outside the CDR3, is ETGVTQSPTHLIKTRGQQVTLRCSSQSGHNTVSWYQQALGQGPQFIFQYYREEENGRGNFPPRFSGLQFPNYSSELNVNALELDDSALYLCASSSVGQQYFGAGTRLSVL.

V gene TRBV18 combines with J gene TRBJ2-3; 7 bases are shared with TRBD2. The germline V gene encodes CDR1 KGHSH and CDR2 LQKENI. The CDR3 has 15 residues. Unmatched junction bases numbered 3, after V lost 3 bases and J lost 0 bases. CDR3 protein: CASSPPAGSTDTQYF. The CDR3 nucleotides are TGTGCCAGCTCACCGCCAGCGGGGAGCACAGATACGCAGTATTTT.

The chain links TRBV3-1 (or the pseudogene TRBV3-2) to TRBJ2-1, with TRBD2 as a possible D gene (6 bases). CDR1 is LGHDT, CDR2 YNNKEL, per germline (reference sequence). The CDR3 has 13 amino acids. The V end was cut by 4 bases, the J end by 10 bases, with 14 bases between. CDR3 sequence: CASSPWDSHEQFF. Here the CDR3 DNA reads TGTGCCAGCAGCCCTTGGGACTCTCACGAGCAGTTCTTC.

Only one count was recorded for this clone. This rearrangement joins TRBV19 to TRBJ1-3, with TRBD1 matching 7 bases. With 5 bases clipped from V and 3 bases from J, the junction kept 7 bases outside the gene matches. The CDR3 has 15 amino acids. Germline V gene data show CDR1 as LNHDA and CDR2 as SQIVND (reference sequence). The CDR3 region has the DNA TGTGCCAGTAGTTCTTGGGACAGCCGTGGAAACACCATATATTTT. This sequence encodes CASSSWDSRGNTIYF. The whole variable domain, remainder taken from reference TRBV19 and TRBJ1-3, is DGGITQSPKYLFRKEGQNVTLSCEQNLNHDAMYWYRQDPGQGLRLIYYSQIVNDFQKGDIAEGYSVSREKKESFPLTVTSAQKNPTAFYLCASSSWDSRGNTIYFGEGSWLTVV.

This chain connects TRBV6-2 or TRBV6-3 to TRBJ1-2; 8 bases agree with TRBD1. This CDR3 is built from 18 residues. CDR1 and CDR2 (germline): MNHEY, SVGEGT. Losses at the gene ends were 5 bases for V and 2 bases for J; bases not matched to a gene: 16. Written as DNA, the CDR3 is TGTGCCAGCAGTCGCCGTCCGGGACAGGTATCATCCAACTATGGCTACACCTTC. Translating it yields CASSRRPGQVSSNYGYTF.

The chain has TRBV10-3 and TRBJ2-7; a possible D gene is TRBD2 (6 bases). Germline CDR1 ENHRY, CDR2 SYGVKD. Trimming pared 11 bases from V and 4 bases from J, leaving 18 bases between. The CDR3 is made up of 13 amino acids. The CDR3 DNA reads TGTGCCGCTGGGGACTGGGGATTGTACGAGCAGTACTTC. Protein sequence: CAAGDWGLYEQYF.

The V and J genes are TRBV5-1 and TRBJ2-5; a weak D match, TRBD1 (5 bases). V was clipped by 2 bases and J by 1 base, with 15 bases between them. Germline V lookup: CDR1 SGHRS, CDR2 YFSETQ. The CDR3 totals 16 residues. CDR3 amino acids: CASSFPLGVSQETQYF. The CDR3 region has the DNA TGCGCCAGCAGCTTTCCTCTAGGGGTGAGCCAAGAGACCCAGTACTTC.

V is TRBV2 and J is TRBJ2-5; a weak D match, TRBD2 (7 bases). Trimming removed 3 bases at V and 4 bases at J, with 21 bases between. Germline loops: CDR1 SNHLY, CDR2 FYNNEI. The CDR3 loop spans 17 amino acids. CDR3 sequence: CASSDNSVRGGRETQYF. As DNA, the CDR3 is TGTGCCAGCAGTGATAATTCAGTAAGGGGGGGAAGAGAGACCCAGTACTTC.

V and J are TRBV4-1 and TRBJ2-1, with 9 bases matching TRBD1. Germline CDR1 is MGHRA and CDR2 is YSYEKL. This CDR3 comprises 17 residues. V was clipped by 0 bases and J by 0 bases; unmatched bases: 3. CDR3 coding DNA: TGCGCCAGCAGCCAAGATCCGACAGGGGGCTCCTACAATGAGCAGTTCTTC. It translates to CASSQDPTGGSYNEQFF.

This chain links TRBV5-1 with TRBJ2-3; 9 bases map to TRBD2. Trimming removed 7 bases from V and 6 bases from J; junction bases left unmatched: 15. The CDR3 has 16 amino acids. Germline V lookup: CDR1 SGHRS, CDR2 YFSETQ. The DNA of the CDR3 is TGCGCCAGCGGGCGTAGCGGGGGCCTCTCCGGCGATACGCAGTATTTT. Protein product: CASGRSGGLSGDTQYF.

In this sample, this clone turned up a few times. The chain joins TRBV20-1 to TRBJ1-5, with D perhaps matching TRBD1 (5 bases). This CDR3 is built from 14 residues. The V end was cut by 3 bases, the J end by 5 bases, with 14 bases between. Per germline, CDR1 DFQATT and CDR2 SNEGSKA (reference sequence). CDR3 loop: CSASFPGVYQPQHF. As DNA, the CDR3 is TGCAGTGCTAGTTTTCCGGGGGTTTATCAGCCCCAGCATTTT.

This chain joins TRBV6-5 and TRBJ1-2, with D possibly matching TRBD1 (5 bases). Germline-derived CDR1 and CDR2 are MNHEY and SVGAGI. Between the trimmed V and J ends, which lost 2 bases and 7 bases, there was a span of 11 bases. This CDR3 has 13 residues. CDR3 loop: CASSYLGGVGYTF. Here the CDR3 DNA reads TGTGCCAGCAGTTACCTTGGAGGGGTTGGCTACACCTTC.

This chain uses TRBV9 with TRBJ1-2, with unresolved D. Trimming took off 6 bases at V and 2 bases at J, with 14 bases between the two ends. Germline V gene data show CDR1 as SGDLS and CDR2 as YYNGEE. The CDR3 runs 14 residues. Here the CDR3 reads CASTRPEDNYGYTF. The CDR3 DNA sequence: TGTGCCAGCACCAGGCCTGAAGACAACTATGGCTACACCTTC.

V and J are TRBV12-3 or TRBV12-4 and TRBJ1-1; possibly TRBD1 for D (6 bases). The CDR3 sequence is 11 residues long. Trimming removed 6 bases at V and 11 bases at J, with 13 bases between. The CDR3: CASSYDRKAFF. The CDR3 coding sequence is TGTGCCAGCAGCTACGACAGGAAGGCTTTCTTT.